These 15 T cell receptor beta chains originate from one sample sequenced in a study of shared clonotypes between healthy human individuals. The data were produced by immunoSEQ multiplex PCR, yet TCRdb's version contains in-frame clones alone and is incomplete. The sample yields about 2.3 million clones, around 92% seen once. Sequenced: naive CD4+ T cells from PBMCs. Regarding subset: CD45RA+ positively selected. The receptors shown here come from a man aged 18 to 30 in good health. Some clones in this sample may be carry-over from other donors' samples.

This clone was picked up one time. The gene calls are TRBV29-1 and TRBJ2-1, with 7 bases fitting TRBD1. The CDR3 is made up of 12 amino acids. Germline values: CDR1 SQVTM, CDR2 ANQGSEA. CDR3 loop: CSLQGVYNEQFF. CDR3 coding DNA: TGCAGTTTGCAGGGGGTCTACAATGAGCAGTTCTTC.

The rearrangement links TRBV6-1 to TRBJ2-5; a weak D match, TRBD1 (5 bases). This CDR3 has 15 amino acids. The V end lost 7 bases, the J end lost 6 bases, and 21 bases lay between the germline ends. Germline assignment: CDR1 MNHNS and CDR2 SASEGT. The CDR3 loop is CASIPPGAGRQTQYF. In DNA form, the CDR3 reads TGTGCCAGCATCCCCCCTGGGGCAGGGCGGCAGACCCAGTACTTC.

DNA of the CDR3: TGTGCCAGCAGGGGGACTAGCGGGAAAACAGATACGCAGTATTTT. This translates into CASRGTSGKTDTQYF. The chain carries TRBV28 and TRBJ2-3; TRBD2 matches at 13 bases. Germline CDR1 is MDHEN and CDR2 is SYDVKM. V shed 6 bases, J shed 3 bases, and the junction held 3 bases outside the gene matches. The CDR3 is made up of 15 amino acids.

The chain joins TRBV9 to TRBJ2-3; D call uncertain. Germline V CDR1 and CDR2: SGDLS, YYNGEE. This CDR3 comprises 15 residues. With 2 bases removed from V and 2 bases from J, the gap between germline ends came to 12 bases. Written as DNA, the CDR3 is TGTGCCAGCAGCGTCCCCCAAGGGTACACAGATACGCAGTATTTT. Residues: CASSVPQGYTDTQYF.

The CDR3 coding sequence is TGCGCCAGCAGCACCGGACGGGACTCTGGGGCCAACGTCCTGACTTTC. It yields the protein CASSTGRDSGANVLTF. The chain combines TRBV5-1 with TRBJ2-6, with a tentative D call TRBD2 (5 bases). The V and J ends lost 4 bases and 0 bases respectively, with 11 bases between them. The CDR3 sequence is 16 residues long. Germline loops: CDR1 SGHRS, CDR2 YFSETQ.

The chain combines TRBV2 with TRBJ1-5; TRBD1 is a possible D gene (6 bases). CDR3 size: 14 residues. Germline CDR1 SNHLY, CDR2 FYNNEI. The germline V and J ends were trimmed by 7 bases and 7 bases, with 17 bases remaining between them. The CDR3 spells CASTSGTLRQPQHF. For the CDR3, the DNA is TGTGCCAGCACCTCCGGGACACTTCGGCAGCCCCAGCATTTT.

This chain connects TRBV5-1 to TRBJ2-1; D uncertain. The CDR3 is made up of 15 amino acids. V was pared by 0 bases and J by 2 bases, with 9 bases between. The germline CDR1 and CDR2 sequences are SGHRS and YFSETQ. In DNA, the CDR3 is TGCGCCAGCAGCTTGGCCGACTGGACCTACAATGAGCAGTTCTTC. The encoded protein is CASSLADWTYNEQFF.

This sequence joins TRBV10-3 and TRBJ2-7; weak D call: TRBD2 (5 bases). CDR1 ENHRY and CDR2 SYGVKD come from the germline V gene. The CDR3 is 12 amino acids. Deletions cut 2 bases from V and 7 bases from J, with 9 bases between. CDR3 coding DNA: TGTGCCATCAGTGAGACTAGTGGTGAGCAGTACTTC. This gives the protein CAISETSGEQYF.

The J gene is TRBJ2-3, the V gene TRBV27; D not certain. Germline loops: CDR1 MNHEY, CDR2 SMNVEV (reference sequence). The CDR3 consists of 13 residues. V lost 2 bases, J lost 5 bases, and 8 bases lay in between. CDR3 nucleotides: TGTGCCAGCAGTTTAGTATACATAGATACGCAGTATTTT. Encoded protein: CASSLVYIDTQYF.

The chain employs TRBV29-1 and TRBJ2-3; unclear D gene. Germline assignment: CDR1 SQVTM and CDR2 ANQGSEA. Trimming removed 7 bases at V and 6 bases at J, with 17 bases between. The CDR3 has 13 residues. DNA of the CDR3: TGCAGCGCTGCCCAGCCTACACAGGATACGCAGTATTTT. Protein sequence: CSAAQPTQDTQYF.

The chain couples TRBV18 to TRBJ2-2; D is unclear. V lost 2 bases, J lost 3 bases, and 7 bases lay in between. Germline V lookup: CDR1 KGHSH, CDR2 LQKENI. The CDR3 totals 14 residues. DNA of the CDR3: TGTGCCAGCTCACCAAGCGAGCACACCGGGGAGCTGTTTTTT. Translation gives CASSPSEHTGELFF. Variable domain in full (rest from reference TRBV18 and TRBJ2-2): NAGVMQNPRHLVRRRGQEARLRCSPMKGHSHVYWYRQLPEEGLKFMVYLQKENIIDESGMPKERFSAEFPKEGPSILRIQQVVRGDSAAYFCASSPSEHTGELFFGEGSRLTVL.

In the case of this clone: This CDR3 is also generated by other DNA sequences in the sample. The chain combines TRBV5-1 with TRBJ2-3, with D maybe TRBD2 (7 bases). Trimming took 7 bases from V and 3 from J, leaving 15 bases between them. This CDR3 is 14 amino acids long. The germline gives CDR1 SGHRS, CDR2 YFSETQ. The CDR3 spells CASSLGGGTDTQYF. In DNA form, the CDR3 reads TGCGCCAGCTCCCTGGGAGGGGGGACAGATACGCAGTATTTT.

This clone appeared once. The J gene is TRBJ1-2, the V gene TRBV6-5; D is unclear. This CDR3 has 14 amino acids. The V end lost 6 bases, the J end lost 4 bases, and 15 bases lay between the germline ends. Germline V gene sequence: CDR1 MNHEY, CDR2 SVGAGI. In DNA, the CDR3 is TGTGCCAGCAGCCCCGGGGTGAAAGGCTATGGCTACACCTTC. Translation gives CASSPGVKGYGYTF.

The DNA for the CDR3 is TGCAGCGCGGAGGTTAATGAGCAGTTCTTC. Amino acids: CSAEVNEQFF. The rearrangement uses TRBV29-1 and TRBJ2-1; D is perhaps TRBD2 (5 bases). Trimming removed 7 bases at V and 7 bases at J, with 8 bases between. The CDR3 has 10 amino acids. Germline V gene sequence: CDR1 SQVTM, CDR2 ANQGSEA.

The chain links TRBV5-6 to TRBJ2-5; D is unresolved. The V end was cut by 0 bases, the J end by 5 bases, with 11 bases between. This CDR3 spans 14 amino acids. Germline V gives CDR1 SGHDT, CDR2 YYEEEE. This CDR3 is CASSLAKGGETQYF. Here the CDR3 DNA reads TGTGCCAGCAGCTTGGCCAAGGGTGGGGAGACCCAGTACTTC.